One sample yielded the 8 T cell receptor beta chains listed below, sequenced in a study of OX40 agonist ivuxolimab in advanced cancers. Assay: immunoSEQ multiplex PCR; the TCRdb copy retains only in-frame clones and omits some. The table lists under 75,000 clones, around 80% of them singletons. This material consisted of CD4+ or CD8+ T cells sorted from blood, taken in a trial of the OX40 agonist ivuxolimab. Receptor source: an adult with an advanced solid tumor such as melanoma, head and neck, liver or kidney cancer.

J is TRBJ1-5 and V is TRBV7-9; 8 positions match TRBD1. Unmatched junction bases numbered 6, after V lost 6 bases and J lost 5 bases. This CDR3 contains 14 residues. Germline CDR1 and CDR2: SEHNR and FQNEAQ (reference sequence). CDR3 loop: CASSLGQGDQPQHF. As DNA, the CDR3 is TGTGCCAGCAGTCTCGGACAGGGAGATCAGCCCCAGCATTTT. Full variable domain (remainder filled in from reference TRBV7-9 and TRBJ1-5): DTGVSQNPRHKITKRGQNVTFRCDPISEHNRLYWYRQTLGQGPEFLTYFQNEAQLEKSRLLSDRFSAERPKGSFSTLEIQRTEQGDSAMYLCASSLGQGDQPQHFGDGTRLSIL.

V is TRBV5-1 and J is TRBJ1-1; D remains ambiguous. The length of the CDR3 is 15 residues. Trimming cost V 1 base and J 0 bases, with 10 bases left between them. Germline CDR1 and CDR2: SGHRS and YFSETQ. The chain's CDR3 is CASSLSGILNTEAFF. The CDR3 DNA is TGCGCCAGCAGCTTGAGTGGAATCCTGAACACTGAAGCTTTCTTT.

The chain carries TRBV5-4 and TRBJ2-3; the match to TRBD2 covers 13 bases. Germline CDR1 and CDR2: SGHNT and YYREEE (reference sequence). J gave up 6 bases and V 0 bases, and 4 bases lay outside the gene matches. This CDR3 comprises 16 residues. This CDR3 reads CASSLGLAGGSDTQYF. CDR3 bases: TGTGCCAGCAGCTTGGGACTAGCGGGGGGATCCGATACGCAGTATTTT. The full variable domain, completed using reference TRBV5-4 and TRBJ2-3, is ETGVTQSPTHLIKTRGQQVTLRCSSQSGHNTVSWYQQALGQGPQFIFQYYREEENGRGNFPPRFSGLQFPNYSSELNVNALELDDSALYLCASSLGLAGGSDTQYFGPGTRLTVL.

V and J are TRBV11-1 and TRBJ2-2, with 7 bases fitting TRBD2. The germline V gene has CDR1 SGHAT and CDR2 FQDESV (reference sequence). This CDR3 contains 16 residues. The V and J ends lost 11 bases and 7 bases, in that order; junction bases with no gene match: 19. CDR3 coding DNA: TGTGCCGGACGTCGGGACGGGGGGATTCGCAGCGGGGAGCTGTTTTTT. As protein: CAGRRDGGIRSGELFF.

This chain uses TRBV5-1 with TRBJ2-5; TRBD2 aligns across 10 bases. Germline lookup yields CDR1 SGHRS and CDR2 YFSETQ. Trimming at V came to 4 bases and at J to 5 bases, leaving 8 bases not matched to a gene. There are 15 residues in the CDR3. The CDR3 coding sequence is TGCGCCAGCAGCCCAGCGGGGGGGCCGGAGGAGACCCAGTACTTC. It encodes CASSPAGGPEETQYF. Filled out from reference TRBV5-1 and TRBJ2-5, the complete variable domain reads KAGVTQTPRYLIKTRGQQVTLSCSPISGHRSVSWYQQTPGQGLQFLFEYFSETQRNKGNFPGRFSGRQFSNSRSEMNVSTLELGDSALYLCASSPAGGPEETQYFGPGTRLLVL.

This clone was detected only a few times. V usage is TRBV7-6 and J usage is TRBJ2-5; 8 nucleotides match TRBD2. V was clipped by 5 bases and J by 1 base; unmatched bases: 12. From germline, CDR1 is SGHVS and CDR2 FNYEAQ. The CDR3 has 17 amino acids. The CDR3: CASSPRDAGGVQETQYF. Here the CDR3 DNA reads TGTGCCAGCAGCCCGAGGGACGCGGGGGGTGTCCAAGAGACCCAGTACTTC.

The gene calls are TRBV5-6 and TRBJ2-5; TRBD2 matches at 12 bases. J gave up 1 base and V 2 bases, and 9 bases lay outside the gene matches. This CDR3 has 18 residues. Germline CDR1 SGHDT, CDR2 YYEEEE. CDR3 coding DNA: TGTGCCAGCAGCTTCACCCCACTAGCGGGGGGCTTCCAAGAGACCCAGTACTTC. Translated: CASSFTPLAGGFQETQYF. The entire variable domain, with the rest obtained from reference TRBV5-6 and TRBJ2-5, is as follows: DAGVTQSPTHLIKTRGQQVTLRCSPKSGHDTVSWYQQALGQGPQFIFQYYEEEERQRGNFPDRFSGHQFPNYSSELNVNALLLGDSALYLCASSFTPLAGGFQETQYFGPGTRLLVL.

As for this clone: A read error may be the cause here, since a much bigger clone is one base away. The chain joins TRBV18 to TRBJ1-6; 7 nucleotides match TRBD1. Looked up from germline, CDR1 is KGHSH and CDR2 is LQKENI. This CDR3 has 14 residues. The CDR3 nucleotides are TGTGCCAGCCCACCCTCAGGGGGGGGGTCACCCCTCCACTTT. Translation: CASPPSGGGSPLHF.